The 30 T cell receptor beta chains given below trace back to one sample, sequenced in a study of T cell repertoires in cytomegalovirus infection. TCRdb reprocessed the reads with MiXCR, giving one entry per CDR3 protein. The sample lists some 350,000 distinct CDR3 sequences, approximately 18% occurring once. The sample taken for sequencing was PBMCs. The receptors here all came from a human donor in good health (CMV status not recorded). Some clones in this sample may be carry-over from other donors' samples.

The rearrangement uses TRBV20-1 and TRBJ1-1; D remains unclear. V lost 4 bases to trimming and J lost 0 bases, with 12 bases between them. Per germline, CDR1 DFQATT and CDR2 SNEGSKA (reference sequence). The CDR3 is made up of 14 amino acids. This CDR3 is CSATPGNMNTEAFF. CDR3 coding DNA: TGCAGTGCTACTCCAGGTAACATGAACACTGAAGCTTTCTTT.

For this clonotype: Just one base apart from a much larger clone, this may be a read error. The rearrangement joins TRBV7-2 to TRBJ2-1, with 7 bases fitting TRBD2. The CDR3 covers 15 residues. CDR1 is SGHTA and CDR2 is FQGNSA in the germline V gene. In DNA form, the CDR3 reads TGTGCCAGCTGCTTATTCGGTGGGAGGGCGGACGAGCAGTTCTTC. Translation: CASCLFGGRADEQFF.

This clonotype has at least ten counts. V usage is TRBV12-3 or TRBV12-4 and J usage is TRBJ2-5; D ambiguous. The CDR3 length is 13 residues. V was trimmed by 6 bases and J by 2 bases, leaving 10 bases between them. CDR3 DNA: TGTGCCAGCAGCTTTGGCTCACAAGAGACCCAGTACTTC. This gives the protein CASSFGSQETQYF.

V is TRBV5-5 and J is TRBJ2-2, with a possible D match to TRBD2 (5 bases). Per the germline V gene, CDR1 is SGHKS and CDR2 is YYEKEE (reference sequence). The CDR3 is 15 residues long. The V end lost 3 bases, the J end lost 5 bases, and 14 bases lay between the germline ends. The CDR3 DNA reads as TGTGCCAGCAGCTCTGGGGTAGCGAGTACCGGGGAGCTGTTTTTT. Amino acid sequence: CASSSGVASTGELFF.

The genes are TRBV7-9 and TRBJ2-2, with D perhaps TRBD2 (6 bases). Germline loops: CDR1 SEHNR, CDR2 FQNEAQ (reference sequence). The CDR3 is 15 amino acids. V was trimmed by 5 bases and J by 7 bases, leaving 17 bases between them. CDR3 in amino acids: CASSISTGVGGELFF. CDR3 in DNA: TGTGCCAGCAGCATTAGTACGGGAGTTGGCGGGGAGCTGTTTTTT.

The CDR3 nucleotides are TGTGCCAGCAGCTTGGGAGGCCTACCGGATGGACAGGGGGGTCGGCATTTT. It specifies CASSLGGLPDGQGGRHF. The rearrangement joins TRBV5-6 to TRBJ1-5; 10 bases fit TRBD1. The CDR3 extends over 17 amino acids. Germline assignment: CDR1 SGHDT and CDR2 YYEEEE. V gave up 0 bases and J gave up 15 bases; unmatched junction bases: 18.

This clonotype has ten or more counts. The chain joins TRBV6-1 to TRBJ1-2, with D unclear. The germline V gene encodes CDR1 MNHNS and CDR2 SASEGT. CDR3 size: 14 residues. V was trimmed by 5 bases and J by 7 bases, leaving 17 bases between them. The CDR3 here is CASSLQPERFGYTF. The CDR3, as DNA: TGTGCCAGCAGTCTCCAACCTGAACGGTTTGGCTACACCTTC.

This clonotype was detected ten times or more. The chain combines TRBV7-2 with TRBJ1-6; D possibly corresponds to TRBD1 (6 bases). The CDR3 has 14 residues. Germline V CDR1 and CDR2: SGHTA, FQGNSA. Trimming stripped 5 bases from V and 7 bases from J, with 12 bases between. CDR3 residues: CASSTQGRNSPLHF. In DNA form, the CDR3 reads TGTGCCAGCAGCACTCAGGGGCGGAATTCACCCCTCCACTTT.

This clonotype was counted between two and nine times. CDR3 amino acids: CASSLTSGRDYEQFF. For the CDR3, the DNA is TGTGCCAGCAGCCTTACTAGCGGGAGGGATTATGAGCAGTTCTTC. This chain connects TRBV7-2 to TRBJ2-1, with 13 bases lining up with TRBD2. Germline V gene data show CDR1 as SGHTA and CDR2 as FQGNSA. The CDR3 runs to 15 residues. The J segment lost 8 bases and the V segment lost 5 bases, leaving 6 bases of the junction unmatched.

Notes on this clonotype: The CDR3 does not end in the conserved phenylalanine or tryptophan, so this is likely a read error. The chain combines TRBV7-2 with TRBJ1-3; D ambiguous. Deletions cut 2 bases from V and 4 bases from J, with 3 bases between. Germline assignment: CDR1 SGHTA and CDR2 FQGNSA. This CDR3 has 12 residues. This CDR3 is CASSLTGNTIYS. CDR3 coding DNA: TGTGCCAGCAGCTTAACAGGAAACACCATATATTCT.

This clonotype was seen many times. The chain is built from TRBV5-5 and TRBJ1-6; D is ambiguous. From germline, CDR1 is SGHKS and CDR2 YYEKEE (reference sequence). The CDR3 spans 13 residues. Trimming took 2 bases from V and 8 from J, leaving 8 bases between them. CDR3 residues: CASSLRPDSPLHF. DNA for the CDR3: TGTGCCAGCAGCTTAAGGCCCGATTCACCCCTCCACTTT.

The sample holds a few counts of this clonotype. V gene TRBV19 combines with J gene TRBJ1-3, with D possibly TRBD1 on 5 matching bases. V was shortened by 10 bases and J by 9 bases, with 13 bases between the two germline ends. Looked up from germline, CDR1 is LNHDA and CDR2 is SQIVND (reference sequence). There are 11 residues in the CDR3. Here the CDR3 reads CATEQASTIYF. CDR3 bases: TGTGCCACCGAACAGGCTTCCACCATATATTTT.

J is TRBJ2-5 and V is TRBV7-8; 9 bases match TRBD2. The CDR3 has 16 residues. The germline CDR1 and CDR2 sequences are SGHVS and FQNEAQ. V shed 5 bases, J shed 2 bases, and the junction held 9 bases outside the gene matches. CDR3 amino acids: CASSGGVAGEQETQYF. Written as DNA, the CDR3 is TGTGCCAGCAGCGGCGGGGTAGCGGGAGAACAAGAGACCCAGTACTTC.

J is TRBJ1-5 and V is TRBV19, with 7 bases fitting TRBD1. V lost 5 bases and J lost 3; bases outside the gene matches: 16. The CDR3 runs 18 residues. The germline CDR1 and CDR2 sequences are LNHDA and SQIVND (reference sequence). The CDR3 sequence is CASSPVKSRGGYNQPQHF. The CDR3 bases are TGTGCCAGTAGTCCCGTTAAAAGTCGAGGGGGCTACAATCAGCCCCAGCATTTT.

This clonotype showed up many times. The chain carries TRBV4-1 and TRBJ1-3, with a tentative D call TRBD1 (6 bases). Germline lookup yields CDR1 MGHRA and CDR2 YSYEKL. The V end was cut by 8 bases, the J end by 2 bases, with 10 bases between. This CDR3 comprises 13 residues. The CDR3 region has the DNA TGCGCCAGCGGCACAGGGACTGGAAACACCATATATTTT. It translates to CASGTGTGNTIYF.

This clonotype was detected many times. The rearrangement links TRBV7-8 to TRBJ1-6; no clear D. V gave up 1 base and J gave up 8 bases, with 12 bases separating them. Germline V lookup: CDR1 SGHVS, CDR2 FQNEAQ. This CDR3 is built from 15 residues. This CDR3 reads CASSLVGRTYSPLHF. The CDR3 DNA reads as TGTGCCAGCAGCTTAGTCGGTCGTACCTATTCACCCCTCCACTTT.

This clonotype was found a few times. CDR3 residues: CASSLASGTSTPYEQYF. The CDR3 DNA follows: TGTGCCAGCAGTTTAGCATCCGGGACTAGTACCCCCTACGAGCAGTACTTC. The gene calls are TRBV12-3 or TRBV12-4 and TRBJ2-7; 8 bases agree with TRBD2. V shed 0 bases and J 2 bases; nucleotides not matched to a gene: 9. CDR3 length equals 17 residues.

The J gene is TRBJ1-4, the V gene TRBV12-3 or TRBV12-4; D may be TRBD1 (5 bases). V was cut by 6 bases and J by 6 bases, with 11 bases left in between. CDR3 length: 13 residues. In DNA, the CDR3 is TGTGCCAGCAGCGATTGGGGGGATGAAAAACTGTTTTTT. It codes for CASSDWGDEKLFF.

This clonotype was observed many times. The chain combines TRBV4-3 with TRBJ2-2; D gene ambiguous. V was shortened by 1 base and J by 1 base, with 4 bases between the two germline ends. CDR1 is LGHNA and CDR2 is YSLEER in the germline V gene. This CDR3 region has 14 residues. The DNA for the CDR3 is TGCGCCAGCAGCCAAGTTTGGAACACCGGGGAGCTGTTTTTT. Its protein is CASSQVWNTGELFF.

Written as DNA, the CDR3 is TGTGCCAGCAGTAAGGCCGGGGAGCTGTTTTTT. This gives the protein CASSKAGELFF. The J gene is TRBJ2-2, the V gene TRBV2; D ambiguous. Trimming shortened V by 5 bases and J by 6 bases, and 4 bases separated the two germline ends. Germline loops: CDR1 SNHLY, CDR2 FYNNEI. This CDR3 comprises 11 residues.

This chain joins TRBV20-1 and TRBJ2-2; TRBD2 aligns across 9 bases. V shed 2 bases and J 5 bases; nucleotides not matched to a gene: 12. The CDR3 is 17 amino acids. Germline CDR1 DFQATT, CDR2 SNEGSKA (reference sequence). The CDR3 region has the DNA TGCAGTGCTAGAAGTAGTAGCGGGAGCATGGGAACCGGGGAGCTGTTTTTT. Protein sequence: CSARSSSGSMGTGELFF.

This clonotype occurred a few times. The rearrangement uses TRBV2 and TRBJ1-6, with a weak D call TRBD1 (6 bases). V lost 6 bases, J lost 7 bases, and 10 bases lay in between. This CDR3 comprises 13 residues. The germline V gene encodes CDR1 SNHLY and CDR2 FYNNEI. The CDR3 bases are TGTGCCAGCAGGGACAGCAGGAATTCACCCCTCCACTTT. Protein: CASRDSRNSPLHF. Combining the CDR3 with reference TRBV2 and TRBJ1-6 gives the whole variable domain EPEVTQTPSHQVTQMGQEVILRCVPISNHLYFYWYRQILGQKVEFLVSFYNNEISEKSEIFDDQFSVERPDGSNFTLKIRSTKLEDSAMYFCASRDSRNSPLHFGNGTRLTVT.

CDR3 nucleotide sequence: TGCAGTGCTAGAGAGGTCGGTTGGGGCAAAAACATTCAGTACTTC. Its protein product is CSAREVGWGKNIQYF. V usage is TRBV20-1 and J usage is TRBJ2-4; no clear D gene. The CDR3 is 15 residues long. With 0 bases removed from V and 3 bases from J, the gap between germline ends came to 12 bases. CDR1 and CDR2 from the germline V gene are DFQATT and SNEGSKA (reference sequence).

The sample holds a few counts of this clonotype. V and J are TRBV18 and TRBJ1-2; TRBD1 agrees at 8 bases. Germline V gene data show CDR1 as KGHSH and CDR2 as LQKENI. J gave up 7 bases and V 3 bases, and 10 bases lay outside the gene matches. The length of the CDR3 is 15 residues. For the CDR3, the DNA is TGTGCCAGCTCACCGCGGACAGGGAGGGATCGTGGCTACACCTTC. Translated: CASSPRTGRDRGYTF.

This clonotype was seen many times. The gene calls are TRBV19 and TRBJ2-7, with a weak D call TRBD2 (6 bases). Germline assignment: CDR1 LNHDA and CDR2 SQIVND (reference sequence). The germline V and J ends were trimmed by 4 bases and 6 bases, with 25 bases remaining between them. The CDR3 runs to 17 residues. CDR3 coding DNA: TGTGCCAGTAGTAACCGGTGCGGGGTGACACAAAACTGCGAGCAGTACTTC. Amino acids: CASSNRCGVTQNCEQYF.

Of note for this clonotype: Germline is not matched at one junction end, which may reflect a read error. This chain links TRBV7-2 with TRBJ2-7; possibly TRBD1 or TRBD2 for D (5 bases each). CDR3 length: 14 amino acids. The germline gives CDR1 SGHTA, CDR2 FQGNSA. For the CDR3, the DNA is TGTGCCAGCAGCTTAGTAGCTATGCAGGGCCTAGCAGACTTC. Protein: CASSLVAMQGLADF.

This clonotype was observed at least ten times. The chain couples TRBV4-3 to TRBJ2-5; D remains unclear. Trimming removed 2 bases from V and 5 bases from J, with 6 bases in between. In germline, CDR1 is LGHNA, CDR2 YSLEER. This CDR3 contains 12 residues. The CDR3 DNA sequence: TGCGCCAGCAGCCAACTCGGGGAGACCCAGTACTTC. Translating gives CASSQLGETQYF.

This clonotype has just one count. The V and J genes are TRBV5-4 and TRBJ2-3; 7 nucleotides line up with TRBD2. From germline, CDR1 is SGHNT and CDR2 YYREEE (reference sequence). V gave up 4 bases and J gave up 5 bases; unmatched junction bases: 13. This CDR3 region has 16 residues. The CDR3 nucleotides are TGTGCCAGCAGCACTAGGGCGGGGGAAACCGGAGATACGCAGTATTTT. It encodes CASSTRAGETGDTQYF.

This clonotype was seen ten or more times. The V call is TRBV7-2, the J call TRBJ1-3, with D possibly matching TRBD1 (5 bases). CDR1 is SGHTA and CDR2 is FQGNSA in the germline V gene. Trimming removed 5 bases at V and 0 bases at J, with 14 bases between. The CDR3 covers 16 residues. The CDR3 sequence: CASSLVKGTSGNTIYF. CDR3 nucleotide sequence: TGTGCCAGCAGCCTCGTGAAGGGGACCTCTGGAAACACCATATATTTT.

This clonotype appeared many times. The junction differs from germline at one of its ends, possibly a read error. The chain employs TRBV27 and TRBJ1-5, with a tentative D call TRBD1 (5 bases). The CDR3 extends over 15 amino acids. From germline, CDR1 is MNHEY and CDR2 SMNVEV (reference sequence). CDR3 DNA sequence: TGTGACAGCGGGCACCCGGGACCCTTCAATCAGCCCCAGCATTTT. It is translated as CDSGHPGPFNQPQHF.